The 8 T cell receptor beta chains presented below share a single source sample, sequenced in a study of shared clonotypes between healthy human individuals. Generated by immunoSEQ multiplex PCR, the TCRdb table keeps only in-frame clones and is missing some. Of around 550,000 clones in the sample, roughly 95% were seen once. The naive CD8 fraction comprised CD45RO-negative cells positively selected for CCR7 and excluded terminally differentiated effector memory CD45RA+ cells. Sequencing was carried out using naive CD8+ T cells sorted from blood. These TCRs come from a woman aged 25 to 39 in good health.

V usage is TRBV6-5 and J usage is TRBJ1-5; D remains unclear. The CDR3 length is 15 residues. CDR1 and CDR2 (germline): MNHEY, SVGAGI. V lost 7 bases to trimming and J lost 0 bases, with 13 bases between them. CDR3 region: CASKIQSYSNQPQHF. In DNA, the CDR3 is TGTGCCAGCAAAATCCAGAGTTATAGCAATCAGCCCCAGCATTTT.

V usage is TRBV6-5 and J usage is TRBJ1-1; 8 bases line up with TRBD1. Germline V gene sequence: CDR1 MNHEY, CDR2 SVGAGI. The CDR3 spans 14 residues. V lost 0 bases to trimming and J lost 6 bases; unmatched junction nucleotides: 3. CDR3 in amino acids: CASSYSMTGAEAFF. For the CDR3, the DNA is TGTGCCAGCAGTTACTCGATGACAGGGGCTGAAGCTTTCTTT.

The chain links TRBV28 to TRBJ2-7, with 7 bases matching TRBD2. The CDR3 totals 17 residues. After removal of 1 base from V and 2 bases from J, the junction contained 11 bases not matched to a gene. Germline V gene data show CDR1 as MDHEN and CDR2 as SYDVKM. The DNA for the CDR3 is TGTGCCAGCAGTTTATATGGGGTGCGGGAGAACGCCTACGAGCAGTACTTC. It codes for CASSLYGVRENAYEQYF.

In its sample, this clone was seen a few times. Other DNA sequences in this sample translate to the same CDR3. The chain is built from TRBV7-9 and TRBJ2-7; D ambiguous. The V end lost 3 bases, the J end lost 4 bases, and 7 bases lay between the germline ends. The CDR3 sequence is 12 residues long. Germline assignment: CDR1 SEHNR and CDR2 FQNEAQ (reference sequence). CDR3 amino acids: CASSFGSYEQYF. CDR3 nucleotides: TGTGCCAGCAGCTTTGGGTCGTACGAGCAGTACTTC. The entire variable domain, with the rest obtained from reference TRBV7-9 and TRBJ2-7, is as follows: DTGVSQNPRHKITKRGQNVTFRCDPISEHNRLYWYRQTLGQGPEFLTYFQNEAQLEKSRLLSDRFSAERPKGSFSTLEIQRTEQGDSAMYLCASSFGSYEQYFGPGTRLTVT.

The chain couples TRBV4-1 to TRBJ1-1; the match to TRBD1 covers 10 bases. The germline CDR1 and CDR2 sequences are MGHRA and YSYEKL. This CDR3 has 18 residues. J lost 11 bases, V lost 1 base, and 19 bases had no gene match. The chain's CDR3 is CASSQGDRGRPGGPRAFF. The CDR3 region has the DNA TGCGCCAGCAGCCAAGGAGACAGGGGGCGCCCCGGTGGCCCGCGGGCTTTCTTT.

V gene TRBV10-3 combines with J gene TRBJ2-7; unclear D gene. The germline CDR1 and CDR2 sequences are ENHRY and SYGVKD. The CDR3 sequence is 13 residues long. V shed 5 bases and J shed 3 bases, with 11 bases lying between them. CDR3 DNA sequence: TGTGCCATCAGTAACGGAGCGAGCTACGAGCAGTACTTC. This sequence encodes CAISNGASYEQYF.

Turning to this clone: Other DNA sequences in the same sample also yield this CDR3. This chain connects TRBV7-9 to TRBJ1-5; D remains unclear. This CDR3 is built from 13 residues. With 0 bases removed from V and 0 bases from J, the gap between germline ends came to 0 bases. Germline V gene sequence: CDR1 SEHNR, CDR2 FQNEAQ (reference sequence). The CDR3 here is CASSLASNQPQHF. As DNA, the CDR3 is TGTGCCAGCAGCTTAGCTAGCAATCAGCCCCAGCATTTT.

The chain joins TRBV6-1 to TRBJ1-1; TRBD1 agrees at 10 bases. The CDR3 loop spans 15 amino acids. Germline CDR1 is MNHNS and CDR2 is SASEGT. V shed 10 bases, J shed 0 bases, and the junction held 8 bases outside the gene matches. CDR3 in amino acids: CATRDRGFMNTEAFF. CDR3 sequence (DNA): TGTGCCACCCGGGACAGGGGCTTCATGAACACTGAAGCTTTCTTT.